Listed below are T cell receptor beta chains from one sample, sequenced in a study of PD-L1 blockade in urothelial cancer. Repertoires were generated with immunoSEQ multiplex PCR, while TCRdb's copy carries only in-frame clones and drops some. This sample has under 55,000 clones; under 90% occur once, and the top ten carry over 3%. The source was PBMCs, collected around atezolizumab (anti-PD-L1) treatment. Source of these receptors: a man between 70 and 80 years old with urothelial cancer. Both conserved end residues are trimmed from each CDR3. The order of the fields is clone size, V gene, CDR3 protein. Only part of the rows carry a size: once, few, many, or a class if the clone is expanded.

clone size: NA
V gene: TRBV18
CDR3 protein: ASSPGQGDGELF

clone size: NA
V gene: TRBV11-3
CDR3 protein: ASSSRGGQQTQY

clone size: NA
V gene: TRBV4-1
CDR3 protein: ASSQDPPLPYT

clone size: few
V gene: TRBV9
CDR3 protein: ASSAPDGGSSYNEQF

clone size: NA
V gene: TRBV2
CDR3 protein: ASIWSRDTEAF

clone size: NA
V gene: TRBV6-5
CDR3 protein: ASSYSRGLGGYT

clone size: NA
V gene: TRBV9
CDR3 protein: ASSPTGLAVYNEQF

clone size: NA
V gene: TRBV18
CDR3 protein: ASSPGTGTGAYEQY

clone size: NA
V gene: TRBV11-3
CDR3 protein: ASSLYGQGYNEQF

clone size: NA
V gene: TRBV29-1
CDR3 protein: SVGWQGNTEAF

clone size: NA
V gene: TRBV5-1
CDR3 protein: ASSPGQEKF

clone size: NA
V gene: TRBV7-2
CDR3 protein: ASSFRPREQF

clone size: NA
V gene: TRBV14
CDR3 protein: ASSQDLGSGGYEQY

clone size: NA
V gene: TRBV4-1
CDR3 protein: ASSQGGSTDTQY

clone size: NA
V gene: TRBV5-4
CDR3 protein: ASSLDPGAQETQY

clone size: NA
V gene: TRBV9
CDR3 protein: ASSVGAGVMNTEAF

clone size: NA
V gene: TRBV29-1
CDR3 protein: SVVAGLIEETQY

clone size: NA
V gene: TRBV18
CDR3 protein: ASSPKGYNEQF

clone size: NA
V gene: TRBV7-6
CDR3 protein: ASSLGQGQETQY

clone size: NA
V gene: TRBV30
CDR3 protein: ALGQGYEQY

clone size: NA
V gene: TRBV7-3
CDR3 protein: ASSSPSGIMT

clone size: NA
V gene: TRBV27
CDR3 protein: ASSLFGARGQLSGYT

clone size: NA
V gene: TRBV29-1
CDR3 protein: SATKGQGAEQY

clone size: NA
V gene: TRBV4-1
CDR3 protein: ASSQDGTAGWGY

clone size: once
V gene: TRBV18
CDR3 protein: ASSRSDRVDSPLH

clone size: NA
V gene: TRBV5-1
CDR3 protein: ASSPRQGQETQY

clone size: NA
V gene: TRBV5-4
CDR3 protein: ASSMTSGETQY

clone size: NA
V gene: TRBV29-1
CDR3 protein: SVLYGNQPQH

clone size: few
V gene: TRBV5-6
CDR3 protein: ASSFRQGVYQETQY

clone size: NA
V gene: TRBV27
CDR3 protein: ASSSGQGGNEQF

clone size: many
V gene: TRBV7-9
CDR3 protein: ASSPWRAGGSGELF

clone size: few
V gene: TRBV7-2
CDR3 protein: ASSTGINYGYT

clone size: NA
V gene: TRBV7-9
CDR3 protein: ASSRGGDQPQH

clone size: NA
V gene: TRBV28
CDR3 protein: ASSLLAASSYEQY

clone size: NA
V gene: TRBV7-2
CDR3 protein: ASSYRQGKAEAF

clone size: NA
V gene: TRBV9
CDR3 protein: ASSATGVGNTIY